This T cell receptor (beta chain) was captured by sequencing in a study of T cell repertoires in cytomegalovirus infection. Study at large: Public TCR beta signatures provided an indication of both CMV infection and a matching HLA type. Findings and limits, study-wide: CMV carriers having the relevant HLA were flagged by cumulative public TCR beta family frequency. Dominating the ex vivo response were HLA-C-restricted CMV-specific TCR beta clonotypes.

A remark on this clonotype: The antigen is undetermined.

From the reads, TCRdb called clonotypes with MiXCR, one entry per CDR3 protein. The profile covers 450,000 to 650,000 distinct CDR3 sequences, with approximately 40% appearing a single time and about half taken by the ten largest. V was clipped by 6 bases and J by 8 bases, with 13 bases between them. Germline CDR1 and CDR2: LNHDA and SQIVND (reference sequence). The CDR3 totals 13 residues. The sequencing here drew on cultured PBMCs, taken from culture after CMV antigen stimulation. The chain combines TRBV19 with TRBJ2-2; tentatively, D is TRBD2 (6 bases). The origin of this receptor is a human donor in good health (CMV status not recorded). Some clones in this sample may be carry-over from other donors' samples. CDR3 region: CASSPGRAGELFF. The DNA for the CDR3 is TGTGCCAGTAGCCCCGGGAGAGCTGGGGAGCTGTTTTTT.